Sequencing of this T cell receptor (beta chain) was carried out in a study of human T cells and chemical hapten exposure. The time point is: patch test 1, 2 weeks after DPC sensitization. Specified treatment: therapeutic diphenylcyclopropenone sensitization with weekly scalp DPC. In the case of this clonotype: What it recognizes is unknown.

TCRdb re-called the RACE reads with MiXCR, one entry per CDR3 protein. The sample includes some 70,000 distinct CDR3 sequences, 32% of them seen just once. The CDR3 sequence is 15 residues long. Germline V gene data show CDR1 as MNHNY and CDR2 as SVGAGI (reference sequence). Trimming shortened V by 2 bases and J by 4 bases, and 13 bases separated the two germline ends. General observations from the study: Expanded TCRs created a significantly greater count of big CDR3 similarity clusters than controls did.

The specimen was whole blood, collected in connection with sensitization to the hapten diphenylcyclopropenone (DPC). The receptor comes from a middle-aged man with alopecia areata. Some clones in this sample may be carry-over from other donors' samples. The chain couples TRBV6-6 to TRBJ2-3; D gene ambiguous. CDR3 region: CASSYRIAGADTQYF. The CDR3 DNA follows: TGTGCCAGCAGTTACCGCATAGCTGGGGCAGATACGCAGTATTTT.